The 21 T cell receptor beta chains reported below all come from one sample, sequenced in a study of cytomegalovirus exposure and HLA in healthy donors. Repertoires were generated with immunoSEQ multiplex PCR, while TCRdb's copy carries only in-frame clones and drops some. This sample has 100,000 to 150,000 clones, with about 96% found just once. The material sequenced was PBMCs. These receptor sequences come from a man between 18 and 35 years old in good health and CMV-seronegative.

This chain's CDR3 is CASSLTQDYGYTF. CDR3 DNA: TGTGCCAGCAGTTTAACCCAGGACTATGGCTACACCTTC. The chain joins TRBV27 to TRBJ1-2; no clear D. CDR3 length: 13 amino acids. Germline V gene data show CDR1 as MNHEY and CDR2 as SMNVEV (reference sequence). The V end lost 2 bases, the J end lost 3 bases, and 7 bases lay between the germline ends.

The rearrangement joins TRBV2 to TRBJ1-2; 8 nucleotides agree with TRBD1. From germline, CDR1 is SNHLY and CDR2 FYNNEI. The CDR3 loop spans 14 amino acids. Losses at the gene ends were 7 bases for V and 3 bases for J; bases not matched to a gene: 7. The CDR3, as DNA: TGTGCCAGCATCGAGACAGGGGCCTACTATGGCTACACCTTC. Translated: CASIETGAYYGYTF. The variable domain in full, with the rest retrieved from reference TRBV2 and TRBJ1-2, is EPEVTQTPSHQVTQMGQEVILRCVPISNHLYFYWYRQILGQKVEFLVSFYNNEISEKSEIFDDQFSVERPDGSNFTLKIRSTKLEDSAMYFCASIETGAYYGYTFGSGTRLTVV.

This chain joins TRBV28 and TRBJ2-5; 10 nucleotides agree with TRBD1. Germline assignment: CDR1 MDHEN and CDR2 SYDVKM. V shed 6 bases and J 2 bases; nucleotides not matched to a gene: 6. CDR3 size: 15 residues. The CDR3 coding sequence is TGTGCCAGCAGCCAATGGACAGGGGGACAAGAGACCCAGTACTTC. Translated: CASSQWTGGQETQYF.

J is TRBJ2-5 and V is TRBV4-1; 7 bases line up with TRBD2. The CDR3 is made up of 15 amino acids. V was clipped by 5 bases and J by 1 base; unmatched bases: 7. Per the germline V gene, CDR1 is MGHRA and CDR2 is YSYEKL. The CDR3 coding sequence is TGCGCCAGCAGCGTGGGGGGGTACCCCCAAGAGACCCAGTACTTC. It translates to CASSVGGYPQETQYF.

V is TRBV19 and J is TRBJ2-5; the D gene is possibly TRBD1 (6 bases). The CDR3 extends over 15 amino acids. Germline CDR1 is LNHDA and CDR2 is SQIVND (reference sequence). Between the trimmed V and J ends, which lost 4 bases and 2 bases, there was a span of 14 bases. The CDR3 spells CASSTMTGWQETQYF. In DNA, the CDR3 is TGTGCCAGTAGTACGATGACAGGCTGGCAAGAGACCCAGTACTTC.

This chain links TRBV5-4 with TRBJ2-2; D may be TRBD1 (6 bases). Trimming took off 10 bases at V and 2 bases at J, with 15 bases between the two ends. Germline-derived CDR1 and CDR2 are SGHNT and YYREEE (reference sequence). The CDR3 is 14 residues long. CDR3 sequence reads: CAGGDTRNTGELFF. The CDR3 DNA follows: TGTGCCGGTGGGGACACGAGAAACACCGGGGAGCTGTTTTTT.

The chain combines TRBV5-5 with TRBJ2-7, with 10 bases lining up with TRBD2. CDR3 size: 15 residues. V gave up 4 bases and J gave up 3 bases; unmatched junction bases: 7. From germline, CDR1 is SGHKS and CDR2 YYEKEE (reference sequence). Here the CDR3 DNA reads TGTGCCAGCAGCCCTGAACTAGCGGGATTCTACGAGCAGTACTTC. Translating it yields CASSPELAGFYEQYF.

The V call is TRBV5-1, the J call TRBJ2-1, with 8 bases identical to TRBD2. Trimming took 4 bases from V and 6 from J; bases not matched to a gene: 9. The CDR3 totals 15 residues. From germline, CDR1 is SGHRS and CDR2 YFSETQ. CDR3 amino acids: CASSGGTSFGNEQFF. Here the CDR3 DNA reads TGCGCCAGCAGCGGGGGGACTAGTTTTGGCAATGAGCAGTTCTTC.

The chain uses TRBV5-8 and TRBJ2-2; 12 bases fit TRBD2. There are 17 residues in the CDR3. From germline, CDR1 is SGHTS and CDR2 YDEGEE. V lost 3 bases and J lost 11; bases outside the gene matches: 14. CDR3: CASSSGTSGSESRELFF. The CDR3, as DNA: TGTGCCAGCAGCTCCGGGACTAGCGGGTCCGAAAGCCGAGAGCTGTTTTTT.

The J gene is TRBJ2-7, the V gene TRBV12-2; TRBD2, as called in the table, went unchecked against the DNA. TRBV12-2 is designated a pseudogene. This CDR3 contains 18 residues. CDR3 nucleotide sequence: TGTGCAAGTCGCTTAGCGCCACGCCCTCGGTGCACTGGCTACGAGCAGTACTTC. This encodes CASRLAPRPRCTGYEQYF.

The V call is TRBV13, the J call TRBJ2-1; D possibly corresponds to TRBD2 (6 bases). The CDR3 is made up of 16 amino acids. V lost 4 bases, J lost 0 bases, and 13 bases lay in between. The germline V gene encodes CDR1 PRHDT and CDR2 FYEKMQ (reference sequence). The CDR3 DNA reads as TGTGCCAGCAGCTCCAGACTAGGCCGCTCCTACAATGAGCAGTTCTTC. Translating it yields CASSSRLGRSYNEQFF.

The V call is TRBV7-9, the J call TRBJ1-2; 12 bases agree with TRBD1. Germline CDR1 reads SEHNR; CDR2 reads FQNEAQ (reference sequence). The CDR3 length is 16 residues. Trimming took 4 bases from V and 4 from J; bases not matched to a gene: 7. The CDR3 nucleotides are TGTGCCAGCAGCTCCCGGGACAGGGGGCTCCTCTATGGCTACACCTTC. Amino acids: CASSSRDRGLLYGYTF.

V usage is TRBV7-9 and J usage is TRBJ2-1; a weak D match, TRBD1 (5 bases). Trimming stripped 0 bases from V and 0 bases from J, with 9 bases between. This CDR3 region has 16 residues. Germline CDR1 is SEHNR and CDR2 is FQNEAQ (reference sequence). This CDR3 is CASSLAYRSSYNEQFF. CDR3 in DNA: TGTGCCAGCAGCTTAGCTTACAGGAGCTCCTACAATGAGCAGTTCTTC.

The V call is TRBV27, the J call TRBJ2-7, with D perhaps TRBD1 (5 bases). Trimming took 5 bases from V and 6 from J, leaving 23 bases between them. Germline loops: CDR1 MNHEY, CDR2 SMNVEV (reference sequence). The CDR3 is 16 amino acids. The CDR3 nucleotides are TGTGCCAGCAGTGGAGCAGATTCAGGGCCCCCCCTCGAGCAGTACTTC. It translates to CASSGADSGPPLEQYF.

The rearrangement links TRBV6-1 to TRBJ1-2; D is unclear. V lost 4 bases to trimming and J lost 0 bases, with 12 bases between them. The CDR3 has 15 amino acids. Germline V gives CDR1 MNHNS, CDR2 SASEGT. The chain's CDR3 is CASSASRGANYGYTF. In nucleotides, the CDR3 is TGTGCCAGCAGTGCCTCGCGGGGAGCTAACTATGGCTACACCTTC.

V usage is TRBV7-2 and J usage is TRBJ2-3; 8 bases line up with TRBD2. V was clipped by 4 bases and J by 5 bases; unmatched bases: 8. Germline CDR1 SGHTA, CDR2 FQGNSA. The CDR3 contains 15 residues. The DNA for the CDR3 is TGTGCCAGCAGCTCCACTGGACTAGCTCTAGATACGCAGTATTTT. It specifies CASSSTGLALDTQYF.

CDR3 in DNA: TGTGCCAGCAGTTTCCCAGGGCACTTGCGAGAAAAACTGTTTTTT. Translation: CASSFPGHLREKLFF. This rearrangement joins TRBV28 to TRBJ1-4; D is possibly TRBD1 (5 bases). V dropped 3 bases and J dropped 8 bases, with 16 bases sitting between them. The CDR3 has 15 residues. Germline assignment: CDR1 MDHEN and CDR2 SYDVKM.

V is TRBV30 and J is TRBJ2-7; 7 bases line up with TRBD1. V lost 1 base to trimming and J lost 1 base; unmatched junction nucleotides: 7. The CDR3 length is 15 residues. Germline CDR1 and CDR2: GTSNPN and SVGIG (reference sequence). DNA of the CDR3: TGTGCCTGGAGTGGGGACAGCAGCTATTCCTACGAGCAGTACTTC. It is translated as CAWSGDSSYSYEQYF.

V and J are TRBV19 and TRBJ2-7; maybe TRBD1 (7 bases). The CDR3 spans 15 residues. Trimming cost V 2 bases and J 1 base, with 12 bases left between them. CDR1 and CDR2 from the germline V gene are LNHDA and SQIVND (reference sequence). CDR3 loop: CASSIYGGQSYEQYF. In DNA form, the CDR3 reads TGTGCCAGTAGTATATACGGGGGACAGTCCTACGAGCAGTACTTC.

This chain joins TRBV2 and TRBJ2-7; TRBD2 might be the D (6 bases). The CDR3 extends over 13 amino acids. V lost 7 bases and J lost 0, with 10 bases in between. Looked up from germline, CDR1 is SNHLY and CDR2 is FYNNEI. This chain's CDR3 is CASKRGSSYEQYF. The CDR3, as DNA: TGTGCCAGCAAACGGGGGAGCTCCTACGAGCAGTACTTC. Supplemented by reference TRBV2 and TRBJ2-7, the full variable domain reads EPEVTQTPSHQVTQMGQEVILRCVPISNHLYFYWYRQILGQKVEFLVSFYNNEISEKSEIFDDQFSVERPDGSNFTLKIRSTKLEDSAMYFCASKRGSSYEQYFGPGTRLTVT.

The V and J genes are TRBV5-4 and TRBJ2-7, with 9 bases lining up with TRBD1. The CDR3 extends over 14 amino acids. Unmatched junction bases numbered 7, after V lost 4 bases and J lost 5 bases. CDR1 is SGHNT, CDR2 YYREEE, per germline (reference sequence). The CDR3 reads CASSPPDRGHEQYF. Written as DNA, the CDR3 is TGTGCCAGCAGCCCTCCGGACAGGGGCCACGAGCAGTACTTC.